Each of the 20 T cell receptor beta chains below was sequenced from the same sample in a study of blood T cell repertoires in COVID-19. Some clones are missing from TCRdb's copy, which holds only in-frame ones; the method was immunoSEQ multiplex PCR. The sample includes under 150,000 clones, 75% to 90% of them seen just once. Sequenced: peripheral blood. All receptors derive from a woman between 55 and 75 years old with COVID-19, enrolled during active disease.

The genes are TRBV2 and TRBJ2-5, with D possibly TRBD1 on 6 matching bases. The length of the CDR3 is 14 residues. Per the germline V gene, CDR1 is SNHLY and CDR2 is FYNNEI. Trimming pared 5 bases from V and 3 bases from J, leaving 13 bases between. CDR3 DNA: TGTGCCAGCAGTTGGACAGAAAATGAAGAGACCCAGTACTTC. It is translated as CASSWTENEETQYF.

This sequence joins TRBV9 and TRBJ1-2; D might be TRBD1 (6 bases). Germline-derived CDR1 and CDR2 are SGDLS and YYNGEE. V lost 0 bases and J lost 1, with 16 bases in between. The CDR3 sequence is 17 residues long. CDR3 region: CASSVGPRQDNNYGYTF. In DNA, the CDR3 is TGTGCCAGCAGCGTAGGCCCGCGACAGGATAATAACTATGGCTACACCTTC.

This clone was found a few times. CDR3 bases: TGTGCCAGCAGTTACACCCGGACTCGCAGCTCCTACGAGCAGTACTTC. Amino acids: CASSYTRTRSSYEQYF. This chain joins TRBV6-2 or TRBV6-3 and TRBJ2-7; D perhaps matches TRBD2 (5 bases). Germline V lookup: CDR1 MNHEY, CDR2 SVGEGT. The CDR3 runs to 16 residues. Trimming left V 2 bases short and J 0 bases short, with 14 bases between.

This sequence joins TRBV7-9 and TRBJ1-4; TRBD1 matches 9 bases. The CDR3 spans 15 residues. Germline trimming cut 1 base from V and 8 bases from J; bases unmatched to any gene: 5. Germline V gene lookup returns CDR1 SEHNR and CDR2 FQNEAQ (reference sequence). The CDR3, as DNA: TGTGCCAGCAGCTTAGGACAGGGGGTGGGAGAAAAACTGTTTTTT. Translating it yields CASSLGQGVGEKLFF.

This clone was observed once. The chain carries TRBV10-1 and TRBJ1-2, with 8 bases identical to TRBD1. After removal of 0 bases from V and 8 bases from J, the junction contained 5 bases not matched to a gene. This CDR3 has 14 amino acids. Per the germline V gene, CDR1 is WNHNN and CDR2 is SYGVQD (reference sequence). Here the CDR3 reads CASSESTGAGGYTF. The CDR3 DNA follows: TGCGCCAGCAGTGAGTCGACAGGGGCTGGGGGCTACACCTTC.

The chain joins TRBV2 to TRBJ2-3, with 8 bases lining up with TRBD2. CDR1 is SNHLY, CDR2 FYNNEI, per germline. The CDR3 runs to 15 residues. J gave up 3 bases and V 5 bases, and 7 bases lay outside the gene matches. CDR3 nucleotides: TGTGCCAGCAGTCAAGGACTAGCCGGTACAGATACGCAGTATTTT. Encoded protein: CASSQGLAGTDTQYF. Full variable domain (outside the CDR3, taken from reference TRBV2 and TRBJ2-3): EPEVTQTPSHQVTQMGQEVILRCVPISNHLYFYWYRQILGQKVEFLVSFYNNEISEKSEIFDDQFSVERPDGSNFTLKIRSTKLEDSAMYFCASSQGLAGTDTQYFGPGTRLTVL.

The chain uses TRBV5-6 and TRBJ1-1, with D unresolved. The CDR3 is 16 amino acids. Trimming took off 0 bases at V and 5 bases at J, with 17 bases between the two ends. Germline assignment: CDR1 SGHDT and CDR2 YYEEEE. CDR3 coding DNA: TGTGCCAGCAGCTTGGGTGTGGGCATCCAGGTAACTGAAGCTTTCTTT. Residues: CASSLGVGIQVTEAFF.

The CDR3 spells CASSLVWDRGPYEQYF. The CDR3 coding sequence is TGCGCCAGCAGCTTGGTGTGGGACAGGGGGCCCTACGAGCAGTACTTC. The chain joins TRBV5-1 to TRBJ2-7; TRBD1 matches at 12 bases. V gave up 0 bases and J gave up 2 bases; unmatched junction bases: 3. The germline CDR1 and CDR2 sequences are SGHRS and YFSETQ. This CDR3 contains 16 residues.

The chain has TRBV11-2 and TRBJ2-7, with D possibly being TRBD2 (7 bases). The V gene's germline CDR1 is SGHAT and CDR2 FQNNGV. The CDR3 runs 16 residues. The V end was cut by 5 bases, the J end by 1 base, with 18 bases between. The CDR3 region has the DNA TGTGCCAGCAGCCCTCAAGGGGGGGGCGCATCCTACGAGCAGTACTTC. It yields the protein CASSPQGGGASYEQYF.

This rearrangement joins TRBV5-1 to TRBJ1-5, with D uncertain. The CDR3 loop spans 14 amino acids. Trimming removed 5 bases at V and 3 bases at J, with 12 bases between. Germline V CDR1 and CDR2: SGHRS, YFSETQ. CDR3 residues: CASSPDGLNQPQHF. Here the CDR3 DNA reads TGCGCCAGCAGTCCGGACGGACTCAATCAGCCCCAGCATTTT.

This clone appeared a single time. This rearrangement joins TRBV5-4 to TRBJ1-2; 7 bases line up with TRBD1. The germline V gene has CDR1 SGHNT and CDR2 YYREEE (reference sequence). The CDR3 runs to 14 residues. Trimming at V came to 4 bases and at J to 4 bases, leaving 7 bases not matched to a gene. For the CDR3, the DNA is TGTGCCAGCAGCCCGAGGACAGGCCTCTATGGCTACACCTTC. It yields the protein CASSPRTGLYGYTF.

Of note for this clone: This specimen includes other DNA sequences encoding the same CDR3. V is TRBV18 and J is TRBJ2-7, with D perhaps matching TRBD2 (6 bases). CDR1 is KGHSH and CDR2 is LQKENI in the germline V gene. There are 12 residues in the CDR3. Trimming removed 3 bases from V and 4 bases from J, with 7 bases in between. In DNA, the CDR3 is TGTGCCAGCTCACCGGGGGGATACGAGCAGTACTTC. As protein: CASSPGGYEQYF.

CDR3 in DNA: TGCGCCAGCAGCTTGTCGCCAGACACTGAAGCTTTCTTT. Translated, it gives CASSLSPDTEAFF. V is TRBV5-1 and J is TRBJ1-1; no reliable D call. The CDR3 is 13 amino acids. CDR1 and CDR2 from the germline V gene are SGHRS and YFSETQ. Trimming took off 1 base at V and 3 bases at J, with 7 bases between the two ends. The variable domain in full, with the rest retrieved from reference TRBV5-1 and TRBJ1-1, is KAGVTQTPRYLIKTRGQQVTLSCSPISGHRSVSWYQQTPGQGLQFLFEYFSETQRNKGNFPGRFSGRQFSNSRSEMNVSTLELGDSALYLCASSLSPDTEAFFGQGTRLTVV.

The V and J genes are TRBV6-1 and TRBJ1-3; no clear D gene. Germline V gene lookup returns CDR1 MNHNS and CDR2 SASEGT. The CDR3 totals 16 residues. V lost 2 bases to trimming and J lost 2 bases, with 13 bases between them. The CDR3 here is CASSEPGRAAGNTIYF. CDR3 sequence (DNA): TGTGCCAGCAGTGAACCGGGGAGGGCCGCTGGAAACACCATATATTTT.

J is TRBJ1-2 and V is TRBV5-1; D may be TRBD1 (6 bases). The CDR3 runs 15 residues. CDR1 SGHRS and CDR2 YFSETQ come from the germline V gene. V was cut by 8 bases and J by 3 bases, with 20 bases left in between. This CDR3 reads CASQVGGAEDYGYTF. The CDR3 coding sequence is TGCGCCAGTCAGGTCGGGGGGGCTGAGGACTATGGCTACACCTTC. Using reference TRBV5-1 and TRBJ1-2 for the parts outside the CDR3, the full variable domain is KAGVTQTPRYLIKTRGQQVTLSCSPISGHRSVSWYQQTPGQGLQFLFEYFSETQRNKGNFPGRFSGRQFSNSRSEMNVSTLELGDSALYLCASQVGGAEDYGYTFGSGTRLTVV.

The J gene is TRBJ1-1, the V gene TRBV9; 8 positions match TRBD1. V trimming: 0 bases; J trimming: 0 bases; junction bases outside the gene matches: 7. CDR1 is SGDLS and CDR2 is YYNGEE in the germline V gene. The length of the CDR3 is 17 residues. The CDR3 is CASSVDGQGWMNTEAFF. The CDR3 region has the DNA TGTGCCAGCAGCGTAGATGGACAGGGCTGGATGAACACTGAAGCTTTCTTT.

This chain uses TRBV11-1 with TRBJ2-4; no reliable D call. Germline loops: CDR1 SGHAT, CDR2 FQDESV (reference sequence). The CDR3 has 15 amino acids. The V and J ends lost 0 bases and 10 bases respectively, with 16 bases between them. Written as DNA, the CDR3 is TGTGCCAGCAGCTTAGCCACCGGAGAGAATACGATTCAGTACTTC. Its protein product is CASSLATGENTIQYF.

This clone was recorded a few times. V usage is TRBV14 and J usage is TRBJ1-1, with 9 nucleotides matching TRBD1. Trimming at V came to 4 bases and at J to 5 bases, leaving 8 bases not matched to a gene. The CDR3 length is 15 residues. Germline CDR1 is SGHDN and CDR2 is FVKESK. CDR3 DNA sequence: TGTGCCAGCAGCCGAGTAACAGGGGGCGTAACTGAAGCTTTCTTT. Its translation is CASSRVTGGVTEAFF.

This clone came up once. The V and J genes are TRBV9 and TRBJ1-2; D ambiguous. The germline gives CDR1 SGDLS, CDR2 YYNGEE. This CDR3 is 14 amino acids long. The V gene lost 4 bases and the J gene lost 4 bases, with 14 bases spanning the gap. CDR3 in amino acids: CASSPDGQAYGYTF. CDR3 nucleotide sequence: TGTGCCAGCAGCCCAGACGGCCAGGCCTATGGCTACACCTTC.

This chain links TRBV9 with TRBJ1-1; D uncertain. Trimming shortened V by 3 bases and J by 1 base, and 10 bases separated the two germline ends. There are 14 residues in the CDR3. Germline CDR1 SGDLS, CDR2 YYNGEE. This CDR3 is CASSEPWQNTEAFF. The CDR3 DNA is TGTGCCAGCAGCGAACCCTGGCAGAACACTGAAGCTTTCTTT.